This T cell receptor (beta chain) stems from a study of cytomegalovirus exposure and HLA in healthy donors. The PCR had 60 Vbeta and 13 Jbeta primers. Generated by immunoSEQ multiplex PCR, the TCRdb table keeps only in-frame clones and is missing some. The table has over 85,000 clones, just over 75% seen once; the top ten hold 0.55% to 0.65%. The sequenced material came from PBMCs. The origin of this receptor is a man aged 30 to 39 in good health and CMV-seronegative.

CDR3 region: CASSPRLARTYEQYF. The CDR3 bases are TGTGCCAGCAGCCCCCGACTAGCGAGAACCTACGAGCAGTACTTC. The rearrangement joins TRBV7-9 to TRBJ2-7, with 8 nucleotides matching TRBD2. CDR1 is SEHNR and CDR2 is FQNEAQ in the germline V gene (reference sequence). V was pared by 5 bases and J by 2 bases, with 8 bases of the junction left unmatched. This CDR3 spans 15 amino acids.